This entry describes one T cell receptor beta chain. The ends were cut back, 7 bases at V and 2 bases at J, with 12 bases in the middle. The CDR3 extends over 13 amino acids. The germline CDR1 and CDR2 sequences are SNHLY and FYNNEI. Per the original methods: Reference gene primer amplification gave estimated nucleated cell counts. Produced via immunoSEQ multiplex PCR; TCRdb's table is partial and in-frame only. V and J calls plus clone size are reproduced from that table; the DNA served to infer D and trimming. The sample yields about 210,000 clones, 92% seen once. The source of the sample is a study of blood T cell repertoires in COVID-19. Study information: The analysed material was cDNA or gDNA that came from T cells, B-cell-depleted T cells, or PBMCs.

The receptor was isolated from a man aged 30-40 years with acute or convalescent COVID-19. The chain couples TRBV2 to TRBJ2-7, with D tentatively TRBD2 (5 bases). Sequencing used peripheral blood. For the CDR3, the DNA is TGTGCCAGCACCGGGAATGTAGCCTACGAGCAGTACTTC. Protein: CASTGNVAYEQYF.